The 30 T cell receptor beta chains given below trace back to one sample, sequenced in a study of beta chain features in type 1 diabetes. The study reverse transcribed the entire isolated RNA, so it sequenced expressed TCRB transcripts. The protocol was immunoSEQ multiplex PCR, while the TCRdb copy is restricted to in-frame clones and leaves out a portion. The table has 200,000 to 300,000 clones, over 12% seen once. Sequenced: naive CD4+ T cells from blood. These receptors all stem from a middle-aged woman in good health.

This sequence joins TRBV27 and TRBJ1-2; D possibly corresponds to TRBD1 (5 bases). Trimming pared 5 bases from V and 0 bases from J, leaving 10 bases between. The CDR3 loop spans 14 amino acids. Germline-derived CDR1 and CDR2 are MNHEY and SMNVEV (reference sequence). CDR3 residues: CASSPRVSNYGYTF. The DNA of the CDR3 is TGTGCCAGCAGTCCCAGGGTTTCTAACTATGGCTACACCTTC.

This clone showed up just a few times. The V and J genes are TRBV7-2 and TRBJ2-4; TRBD2 might be the D (6 bases). V lost 5 bases and J lost 5, with 16 bases in between. Germline CDR1 reads SGHTA; CDR2 reads FQGNSA. The CDR3 has 15 residues. CDR3 loop: CASSPDSGDENIQYF. The CDR3 DNA reads TGTGCCAGCAGCCCCGACTCGGGGGATGAAAACATTCAGTACTTC.

A few counts support this clone. The V call is TRBV29-1, the J call TRBJ1-1, with 9 bases that match TRBD1. V trimming: 4 bases; J trimming: 1 base; junction bases outside the gene matches: 4. The CDR3 runs to 14 residues. Germline V lookup: CDR1 SQVTM, CDR2 ANQGSEA. The CDR3 spells CSVAPDRGNTEAFF. CDR3 coding DNA: TGCAGCGTTGCCCCGGACAGGGGGAACACTGAAGCTTTCTTT.

This clone appeared a few times. The CDR3 DNA reads as TGTGCCAGCAGTTCGCAGGGGGGTAACCACGAGCAGTACTTC. Translating it yields CASSSQGGNHEQYF. This chain joins TRBV6-1 and TRBJ2-7, with a possible D match to TRBD1 (7 bases). Trimming took 5 bases from V and 5 from J, leaving 16 bases between them. The CDR3 consists of 14 residues. Germline values: CDR1 MNHNS, CDR2 SASEGT.

The chain recombines TRBV5-1 with TRBJ1-4; no reliable D call. V lost 2 bases and J lost 0, with 8 bases in between. Germline assignment: CDR1 SGHRS and CDR2 YFSETQ. The CDR3 runs 15 residues. The CDR3 is CASSFGLSTNEKLFF. Written as DNA, the CDR3 is TGCGCCAGCAGCTTTGGACTATCAACTAATGAAAAACTGTTTTTT.

The chain recombines TRBV7-9 with TRBJ2-3; TRBD1 might be the D (5 bases). Germline V gene sequence: CDR1 SEHNR, CDR2 FQNEAQ (reference sequence). V lost 8 bases and J 3 bases, leaving 12 bases between the germline ends. The CDR3 totals 13 residues. This CDR3 is CASGKGQTDTQYF. The CDR3 DNA reads as TGTGCCAGCGGGAAGGGGCAGACAGATACGCAGTATTTT.

This chain connects TRBV6-1 to TRBJ1-5; D is unresolved. This CDR3 has 9 residues. V was cut by 11 bases and J by 5 bases, with 4 bases left in between. The germline V gene has CDR1 MNHNS and CDR2 SASEGT. CDR3 loop: CALDQPQHF. The CDR3 bases are TGTGCCCTAGATCAGCCCCAGCATTTT.

In its sample, this clone was seen a few times. This sequence joins TRBV5-6 and TRBJ1-5; 8 positions match TRBD1. The CDR3 totals 14 residues. Looked up from germline, CDR1 is SGHDT and CDR2 is YYEEEE. V gave up 2 bases and J gave up 2 bases; unmatched junction bases: 0. CDR3 region: CASSLQGGNQPQHF. The DNA for the CDR3 is TGTGCCAGCAGCTTACAGGGGGGCAATCAGCCCCAGCATTTT.

The chain carries TRBV19 and TRBJ2-7; 11 nucleotides line up with TRBD2. The CDR3 is 15 amino acids. Trimming removed 3 bases from V and 3 bases from J; junction bases left unmatched: 4. CDR1 is LNHDA, CDR2 SQIVND, per germline (reference sequence). In nucleotides, the CDR3 is TGTGCCAGTAGTATCCAGCTAGCGGGGGGCTACGAGCAGTACTTC. It specifies CASSIQLAGGYEQYF.

In this sample, this clone turned up a few times. The V gene is TRBV10-3, the J gene TRBJ1-4; 7 bases line up with TRBD1. The V and J ends lost 3 bases and 5 bases, in that order; junction bases with no gene match: 6. This CDR3 comprises 15 residues. CDR1 and CDR2 from the germline V gene are ENHRY and SYGVKD. CDR3: CAISDHRGSNEKLFF. The CDR3 DNA reads TGTGCCATCAGTGACCACAGGGGATCAAATGAAAAACTGTTTTTT.

The V gene is TRBV5-1, the J gene TRBJ2-7, with TRBD2 identical over 10 bases. V was pared by 4 bases and J by 4 bases, with 8 bases of the junction left unmatched. The CDR3 length is 15 residues. Germline V gene lookup returns CDR1 SGHRS and CDR2 YFSETQ. The CDR3 region is CASSTSGGAGYEQYF. The CDR3 DNA follows: TGCGCCAGCAGCACCAGCGGGGGGGCCGGTTACGAGCAGTACTTC.

A remark on this clone: This sample also contains other DNA sequences that code for the same CDR3. V is TRBV7-6 and J is TRBJ2-5, with no clear D. The CDR3 consists of 13 residues. V lost 0 bases to trimming and J lost 1 base, with 3 bases between them. Germline CDR1 is SGHVS and CDR2 is FNYEAQ. CDR3 region: CASSLALQETQYF. The DNA for the CDR3 is TGTGCCAGCAGCTTAGCCCTCCAAGAGACCCAGTACTTC.

The chain employs TRBV19 and TRBJ2-5; unclear D gene. CDR1 LNHDA and CDR2 SQIVND come from the germline V gene (reference sequence). The CDR3 has 15 residues. Between the trimmed V and J ends, which lost 0 bases and 2 bases, there was a span of 10 bases. The CDR3 protein is CASSIDRSRQETQYF. DNA for the CDR3: TGTGCCAGTAGTATAGATCGGAGTAGGCAAGAGACCCAGTACTTC.

This clone occurred a few times. CDR3 residues: CSVTDQPGGTQYF. Here the CDR3 DNA reads TGCAGCGTTACGGACCAACCCGGGGGTACCCAGTACTTC. The gene calls are TRBV29-1 and TRBJ2-5; the D gene is possibly TRBD2 (6 bases). Germline CDR1 is SQVTM and CDR2 is ANQGSEA. Trimming shortened V by 5 bases and J by 8 bases, and 18 bases separated the two germline ends. This CDR3 has 13 amino acids.

The V and J genes are TRBV7-8 and TRBJ2-5; TRBD1 matches at 7 bases. CDR3 length equals 15 residues. In germline, CDR1 is SGHVS, CDR2 FQNEAQ. V lost 8 bases, J lost 2 bases, and 11 bases stayed unmatched. The CDR3 DNA sequence: TGTGCCAGCGAGTGGCAGGGGGACCGTCAAGAGACCCAGTACTTC. Translated: CASEWQGDRQETQYF.

This clone was counted a few times. This sequence joins TRBV7-8 and TRBJ1-1; tentative D call: TRBD1 (5 bases). This CDR3 has 16 amino acids. V lost 2 bases, J lost 0 bases, and 13 bases lay in between. Germline V gene sequence: CDR1 SGHVS, CDR2 FQNEAQ. For the CDR3, the DNA is TGTGCCAGCAGCTTATCCTTCCAGGGCCTGAACACTGAAGCTTTCTTT. Translation: CASSLSFQGLNTEAFF.

The J gene is TRBJ2-1, the V gene TRBV7-9; 10 nucleotides line up with TRBD2. The CDR3 runs to 15 residues. V shed 5 bases, J shed 9 bases, and the junction held 10 bases outside the gene matches. CDR1 and CDR2 from the germline V gene are SEHNR and FQNEAQ (reference sequence). CDR3 sequence: CASSPGAGGLGEQFF. In DNA form, the CDR3 reads TGTGCCAGCAGCCCAGGAGCGGGGGGGCTCGGTGAGCAGTTCTTC.

This clone was recorded a few times. The CDR3 is CASSSGGLPSYNEQFF. CDR3 nucleotides: TGTGCCAGTAGTAGCGGGGGGCTACCCTCCTACAATGAGCAGTTCTTC. The chain has TRBV19 and TRBJ2-1; TRBD2 matches at 8 bases. The CDR3 totals 16 residues. The ends lost 4 bases at V and 0 bases at J; junction bases unmatched: 5. CDR1 and CDR2 (germline): LNHDA, SQIVND (reference sequence).

V usage is TRBV4-1 and J usage is TRBJ2-5; the D is unclear. Germline V lookup: CDR1 MGHRA, CDR2 YSYEKL. V lost 3 bases to trimming and J lost 5 bases, with 7 bases between them. The CDR3 spans 12 residues. CDR3 DNA sequence: TGCGCCAGCAGCCAGTCCGGGGAGACCCAGTACTTC. This codes for CASSQSGETQYF.

This clone has more than one count but fewer than ten. Other DNA sequences of this sample code for an identical CDR3. The rearrangement uses TRBV11-2 and TRBJ1-1; 8 nucleotides agree with TRBD1. CDR3 length: 13 amino acids. V was clipped by 5 bases and J by 4 bases; unmatched bases: 3. Germline V gives CDR1 SGHAT, CDR2 FQNNGV. CDR3 sequence (DNA): TGTGCCAGCAGCCTAACAGGGGGCACTGAAGCTTTCTTT. Translation gives CASSLTGGTEAFF.

The chain employs TRBV7-9 and TRBJ2-1; 10 bases are shared with TRBD1. CDR1 and CDR2 from the germline V gene are SEHNR and FQNEAQ (reference sequence). V was pared by 5 bases and J by 1 base, with 2 bases of the junction left unmatched. There are 15 residues in the CDR3. The CDR3 reads CASSRDRGSYNEQFF. The CDR3 DNA is TGTGCCAGCAGCCGGGACAGGGGTTCCTACAATGAGCAGTTCTTC.

The chain couples TRBV5-1 to TRBJ2-5; perhaps TRBD1 as D (7 bases). V was shortened by 3 bases and J by 5 bases, with 20 bases between the two germline ends. This CDR3 has 16 residues. Germline V lookup: CDR1 SGHRS, CDR2 YFSETQ. The CDR3 here is CASSSNSAGGYETQYF. In DNA, the CDR3 is TGCGCCAGCAGCTCTAACTCAGCAGGGGGGTACGAGACCCAGTACTTC.

This chain uses TRBV18 with TRBJ1-1; unclear D gene. The CDR3 length is 13 residues. Per germline, CDR1 KGHSH and CDR2 LQKENI. Trimming took off 1 base at V and 3 bases at J, with 6 bases between the two ends. The CDR3 bases are TGTGCCAGCTCACCACGTGAGGACACTGAAGCTTTCTTT. It is translated as CASSPREDTEAFF. Based on the CDR3 plus reference TRBV18 and TRBJ1-1, the full variable domain is NAGVMQNPRHLVRRRGQEARLRCSPMKGHSHVYWYRQLPEEGLKFMVYLQKENIIDESGMPKERFSAEFPKEGPSILRIQQVVRGDSAAYFCASSPREDTEAFFGQGTRLTVV.

As regards this clone: This specimen includes other DNA sequences encoding the same CDR3. V is TRBV5-1 and J is TRBJ2-3; TRBD2 aligns across 12 bases. CDR3 length: 15 amino acids. V lost 4 bases, J lost 4 bases, and 4 bases stayed unmatched. CDR1 is SGHRS and CDR2 is YFSETQ in the germline V gene. The chain's CDR3 is CASSLGLAGPDTQYF. CDR3 coding DNA: TGCGCCAGCAGCCTCGGACTAGCGGGGCCAGATACGCAGTATTTT.

The chain uses TRBV25-1 and TRBJ1-2; tentative D call: TRBD1 (5 bases). This CDR3 has 13 amino acids. Germline V lookup: CDR1 MGHDK, CDR2 SYGVNS. The V end was cut by 0 bases, the J end by 8 bases, with 10 bases between. CDR3 sequence reads: CASSEYHQGGYTF. In DNA, the CDR3 is TGTGCCAGCAGTGAATATCACCAGGGAGGCTACACCTTC.

This rearrangement joins TRBV6-6 to TRBJ1-6, with D maybe TRBD1 (5 bases). The V and J ends lost 2 bases and 13 bases respectively, with 18 bases between them. The CDR3 sequence is 15 residues long. The germline V gene has CDR1 MNHNY and CDR2 SVGAGI (reference sequence). The CDR3 region is CASSYVRGGTTPLHF. DNA for the CDR3: TGTGCCAGCAGTTACGTCCGGGGGGGTACCACTCCCCTCCACTTT.

The chain uses TRBV5-6 and TRBJ1-3; D not resolved. Between the trimmed V and J ends, which lost 4 bases and 0 bases, there was a span of 11 bases. In germline, CDR1 is SGHDT, CDR2 YYEEEE. The CDR3 runs to 15 residues. The CDR3: CASSRLIVSGNTIYF. The CDR3 bases are TGTGCCAGCAGCCGACTGATTGTCTCTGGAAACACCATATATTTT.

The gene calls are TRBV7-9 and TRBJ2-2; D gene ambiguous. The V gene's germline CDR1 is SEHNR and CDR2 FQNEAQ (reference sequence). The CDR3 extends over 14 amino acids. The V and J ends lost 1 base and 0 bases respectively, with 3 bases between them. In DNA, the CDR3 is TGTGCCAGCAGCTTAGTATCGAACACCGGGGAGCTGTTTTTT. Protein product: CASSLVSNTGELFF.

There are a few counts of this clone. The chain carries TRBV19 and TRBJ2-2; D is unresolved. This CDR3 has 13 amino acids. The germline V gene has CDR1 LNHDA and CDR2 SQIVND (reference sequence). V gave up 5 bases and J gave up 5 bases, with 9 bases separating them. In DNA form, the CDR3 reads TGTGCCAGTAGTCCCGGTGCAACCGGGGAGCTGTTTTTT. As protein: CASSPGATGELFF.

This clone was counted between two and nine times. The rearrangement links TRBV11-2 to TRBJ2-7, with D perhaps TRBD1 (6 bases). CDR1 SGHAT and CDR2 FQNNGV come from the germline V gene. The CDR3 has 13 amino acids. Between the trimmed V and J ends, which lost 1 base and 7 bases, there was a span of 11 bases. The DNA of the CDR3 is TGTGCCAGCAGCTTAGTGGGGGCGCGGGAGCAGTACTTC. This sequence encodes CASSLVGAREQYF.